These T cell receptor beta chains were read from a single sample in a study of PD-1 blockade in classical Hodgkin lymphoma. Sequencing used immunoSEQ multiplex PCR; TCRdb keeps in-frame clones, though not all of them. The table has about 28,000 clones, less than 80% seen once. Here the sequenced sample was CD4+ T cells from blood, taken before the fourth cycle of nivolumab. The receptor source for this set is a human donor with classical Hodgkin lymphoma. CDR3s include the opening cysteine and the closing phenylalanine or tryptophan. D genes are given only for firm matches. Clone size is shown for a subset of rows, as once, few, many or a class of expanded clone.

- | TRBJ2-7 | - | TRBV6-6 | CASSYRAYEQYF | TGTGCCAGCAGTTACCGGGCTTACGAGCAGTACTTC
- | TRBJ1-2 | - | TRBV6-1 | CASSEALGGYGYTF | TGTGCCAGCAGTGAAGCGCTAGGGGGTTATGGCTACACCTTC
once | TRBJ2-5 | - | TRBV28 | CASSWREETQYF | TGTGCCAGCAGTTGGAGGGAAGAGACCCAGTACTTC
- | TRBJ1-1 | TRBD1 | TRBV10-3 | CAIAGQGTEAFF | TGTGCCATTGCGGGACAGGGGACTGAAGCTTTCTTT
once | TRBJ2-5 | TRBD1 | TRBV7-9 | CASSLLTGVRETQYF | TGTGCCAGCAGCCTATTAACAGGGGTTAGAGAGACCCAGTACTTC
- | TRBJ1-5 | - | TRBV10-3 | CAISESHSSNQPQHF | TGTGCCATCAGTGAGTCCCACAGCAGCAATCAGCCCCAGCATTTT
few | TRBJ1-1 | - | TRBV2 | CASSGGRPENTEAFF | TGTGCCAGCAGTGGAGGGAGACCAGAGAACACTGAAGCTTTCTTT
- | TRBJ1-6 | TRBD1 | TRBV11-1 | CASSIGQGAGSPLHF | TGTGCCAGCAGCATTGGACAGGGGGCCGGCTCACCCCTCCACTTT
few | TRBJ1-5 | - | TRBV19 | CASSMGQNSNQPQHF | TGTGCCAGTAGTATGGGACAAAATAGCAATCAGCCCCAGCATTTT
- | TRBJ2-1 | - | TRBV6-6 | CASASSHPYNEQFF | TGTGCCAGCGCCTCATCGCATCCCTACAATGAGCAGTTCTTC
- | TRBJ2-1 | TRBD2 | TRBV7-9 | CASSLRGTSGSGNEQFF | TGTGCCAGCAGCTTACGAGGGACTAGCGGGAGTGGCAATGAGCAGTTCTTC
- | TRBJ2-3 | - | TRBV1 | CTSSHVGLAGEGTDTQYF | TGCACCAGCAGCCATGTCGGACTAGCGGGAGAAGGCACAGATACGCAGTATTTT
- | TRBJ2-3 | TRBD1 | TRBV19 | CASSTSGQGDTQYF | TGTGCCAGTAGTACTTCGGGACAGGGGGATACGCAGTATTTT
once | TRBJ2-1 | - | TRBV5-4 | CASSLGTYNEQFF | TGTGCCAGCAGCCTTGGGACCTACAATGAGCAGTTCTTC
- | TRBJ2-7 | TRBD1 | TRBV18 | CASGQGYDEQYF | TGTGCCAGCGGACAGGGATACGACGAGCAGTACTTC
few | TRBJ1-1 | - | TRBV18 | CASSPTVQNTEAFF | TGTGCCAGCTCACCGACAGTTCAGAACACTGAAGCTTTCTTT
few | TRBJ2-7 | - | TRBV4-1 | CASSHSFGGVYEQYF | TGCGCCAGCAGCCATTCCTTCGGGGGCGTGTATGAGCAGTACTTC
- | TRBJ1-1 | - | TRBV6-6 | CASTPMGGTEAFF | TGTGCCAGCACCCCGATGGGGGGCACTGAAGCTTTCTTT
- | TRBJ2-5 | - | TRBV6-6 | CASSYSLQQQETQYF | TGTGCCAGCAGTTACTCGTTACAGCAGCAAGAGACCCAGTACTTC
- | TRBJ1-1 | - | TRBV4-2 | CASSQDGHTEAFF | TGTGCCAGCAGCCAAGATGGGCACACTGAAGCTTTCTTT
- | TRBJ2-7 | - | TRBV21-1 | CASSMTPEGSSEQYF | TGTGCCAGCAGCATGACTCCAGAGGGCTCTTCCGAGCAGTACTTC
- | TRBJ2-5 | - | TRBV5-1 | CASRDSQETQYF | TGCGCCAGCAGAGATAGTCAAGAGACCCAGTACTTC
few | TRBJ2-5 | - | TRBV11-1 | CASSLARHDQTQYF | TGTGCCAGCAGCTTAGCTCGGCACGACCAGACCCAGTACTTC
- | TRBJ2-3 | - | TRBV5-1 | CASRWERPVDTQYF | TGCGCCAGCAGATGGGAGAGACCTGTGGATACGCAGTATTTT
- | TRBJ1-4 | - | TRBV4-2 | CASSQEVRTNEKLFF | TGTGCCAGCAGCCAAGAGGTGCGGACTAATGAAAAACTGTTTTTT
once | TRBJ2-1 | TRBD1 | TRBV7-9 | CASSLGQGAGNEQFF | TGTGCCAGCAGCTTAGGGCAGGGGGCCGGGAATGAGCAGTTCTTC
- | TRBJ1-1 | - | TRBV20-1 | CSARLYTEAFF | TGCAGTGCTAGGTTGTACACTGAAGCTTTCTTT
- | TRBJ1-4 | - | TRBV5-5 | CASSFGGAGEKLFF | TGTGCCAGCAGCTTCGGGGGGGCAGGTGAAAAACTGTTTTTT
- | TRBJ2-3 | - | TRBV6-5 | CASSALSTDTQYF | TGTGCCAGCAGCGCGCTGAGCACAGATACGCAGTATTTT
- | TRBJ1-6 | - | TRBV10-3 | CAINGIQGDNSPLHF | TGTGCCATCAACGGGATACAGGGTGACAATTCACCCCTCCACTTT
- | TRBJ2-1 | - | TRBV11-3 | CASSPGLYNEQFF | TGTGCCAGCAGCCCGGGACTTTACAATGAGCAGTTCTTC
- | TRBJ2-5 | - | TRBV11-1 | CASSLWLRTETQYF | TGTGCCAGCAGCTTATGGTTGAGGACGGAGACCCAGTACTTC
few | TRBJ2-7 | - | TRBV6-1 | CASRTGEDYEQYF | TGTGCCAGCAGGACTGGGGAAGACTACGAGCAGTACTTC
- | TRBJ1-2 | TRBD1 | TRBV6-1 | CASRSGRGRVYGYTF | TGTGCCAGCAGATCGGGTAGGGGGCGGGTCTATGGCTACACCTTC
- | TRBJ1-5 | - | TRBV19 | CASSIWNSPNQPQHF | TGTGCCAGTAGTATATGGAACAGCCCCAATCAGCCCCAGCATTTT
- | TRBJ1-2 | - | TRBV10-3 | CAISVNYGYTF | TGTGCCATCAGTGTCAACTATGGCTACACCTTC
few | TRBJ2-7 | - | TRBV5-6 | CASSLGSTYEQYF | TGTGCCAGCAGCTTGGGGTCTACCTACGAGCAGTACTTC
- | TRBJ2-3 | TRBD1 | TRBV7-3 | CASSQWGQATDTQYF | TGTGCCAGCAGCCAGTGGGGACAGGCCACAGATACGCAGTATTTT
few | TRBJ2-7 | - | TRBV18 | CASTIAEAYEQYF | TGTGCCAGCACGATAGCGGAGGCCTACGAGCAGTACTTC
few | TRBJ2-3 | - | TRBV5-1 | CASSSKILRDAVTDTQYF | TGCGCCAGCAGCTCAAAAATACTTCGGGACGCCGTCACAGATACGCAGTATTTT
- | TRBJ1-1 | - | TRBV7-9 | CASSFHRNTEAFF | TGTGCCAGCAGCTTCCACCGCAACACTGAAGCTTTCTTT
- | TRBJ1-4 | - | TRBV19 | CASSIKGEKLFF | TGTGCCAGTAGTATAAAGGGCGAAAAACTGTTTTTT
- | TRBJ1-1 | - | TRBV7-3 | CASSSEMNTEAFF | TGTGCCAGCAGCTCGGAGATGAACACTGAAGCTTTCTTT
once | TRBJ2-2 | - | TRBV28 | CASRLRVGWRNTGELFF | TGTGCCAGCAGGCTCCGGGTCGGGTGGAGGAACACCGGGGAGCTGTTTTTT
- | TRBJ2-2 | TRBD2 | TRBV7-2 | CASSLKHGGGNTGELFF | TGTGCCAGCAGCTTAAAGCACGGCGGGGGGAACACCGGGGAGCTGTTTTTT
- | TRBJ1-2 | TRBD1 | TRBV6-5 | CASSKDRDFGYGYTF | TGTGCCAGCAGTAAGGACAGGGACTTTGGGTATGGCTACACCTTC